The clone carrying this TCR beta chain was observed at least ten times. TCR beta CDR3 regions were amplified from RNA. Initially, a first-round RT-PCR of the TCR CDR3 employed the HTBI primer set. TCRdb analysed the multiplex PCR reads with MiXCR anew, one entry per CDR3 protein. The profile shows hundreds of thousands of distinct CDR3 sequences, roughly 15% of them singletons. PBMCs were obtained from 9.5 to 10 ml fresh peripheral blood. The data are from a study of T cells in Graves' hyperthyroidism and ophthalmopathy. The sequencing input was blood. The clonotype comes from a woman between 45 and 60 years old with Graves' ophthalmopathy.

CDR3 nucleotides: TGTGCCAGCGTCAGGAGAAGCTCCTACAATGAGCAGTTCTTC. This encodes CASVRRSSYNEQFF. The chain carries TRBV6-2 or TRBV6-3 and TRBJ2-1; D gene uncertain. The CDR3 has 14 residues. Trimming took off 8 bases at V and 0 bases at J, with 11 bases between the two ends. In germline, CDR1 is MNHEY, CDR2 SVGEGT.